These 31 T cell receptor beta chains originate from one sample sequenced in a study of T-cell memory formation after mild COVID-19. Using its own MiXCR run on the 5' RACE reads, TCRdb lists one record per CDR3 protein. The sample gives 450,000 to 650,000 distinct CDR3 sequences, 20% to 25% of which show up once; under 8.5% is in the top ten. Sequencing was carried out using PBMCs or a T cell subset sorted from them (not recorded which). These TCRs come from an adult woman who had mild COVID-19 (a few samples of this study predate the infection). Cell type and time point are not known.

This clonotype was detected a few times. In DNA form, the CDR3 reads TGTGCCAGCAGCTTACCGGGGGGGTCCACCGGGGAGCTGTTTTTT. Its protein product is CASSLPGGSTGELFF. The chain couples TRBV7-3 to TRBJ2-2; 8 bases map to TRBD2. Per the germline V gene, CDR1 is SGHTA and CDR2 is FQGTGA. The CDR3 consists of 15 residues. The ends lost 2 bases at V and 4 bases at J; junction bases unmatched: 3.

This chain joins TRBV5-1 and TRBJ1-1; no clear D gene. There are 14 residues in the CDR3. Germline V gene data show CDR1 as SGHRS and CDR2 as YFSETQ. V lost 1 base and J lost 6, with 13 bases in between. CDR3 in DNA: TGCGCCAGCAGCTTGCTAGGGCAGGAACCTGAAGCTTTCTTT. This codes for CASSLLGQEPEAFF.

This clonotype was seen repeatedly, ten times or more. The chain employs TRBV7-2 and TRBJ2-5; D unclear. There are 14 residues in the CDR3. The V gene lost 0 bases and the J gene lost 4 bases, with 9 bases spanning the gap. Germline CDR1 and CDR2: SGHTA and FQGNSA. CDR3 loop: CASSLAGLGETQYF. The CDR3 DNA reads as TGTGCCAGCAGCTTAGCGGGCCTAGGAGAGACCCAGTACTTC.

This clonotype was counted a few times. The V call is TRBV12-3 or TRBV12-4, the J call TRBJ1-6; D remains ambiguous. V was trimmed by 1 base and J by 6 bases, leaving 7 bases between them. This CDR3 spans 14 amino acids. In DNA, the CDR3 is TGTGCCAGCAGTTTAGGAGCTGCTAATTCACCCCTCCACTTT. It specifies CASSLGAANSPLHF.

V usage is TRBV6-5 and J usage is TRBJ2-1, with 9 positions matching TRBD2. V lost 8 bases and J lost 0; bases outside the gene matches: 5. CDR1 is MNHEY and CDR2 is SVGAGI in the germline V gene. This CDR3 region has 15 residues. The CDR3 reads CASFQAGGSYNEQFF. CDR3 bases: TGTGCCAGCTTTCAAGCGGGAGGCTCCTACAATGAGCAGTTCTTC.

This clonotype has at least ten counts. The CDR3 coding sequence is TGTGCCAGCAACCTTGGGGTAGCGGGAGTAAGAGAGCAGTTCTTC. As protein: CASNLGVAGVREQFF. The rearrangement links TRBV12-3 or TRBV12-4 to TRBJ2-1, with 9 nucleotides matching TRBD2. Trimming cost V 7 bases and J 10 bases; bases outside gene matches: 14. The CDR3 is 15 amino acids.

The chain recombines TRBV2 with TRBJ1-1; D unclear. This CDR3 is 15 amino acids long. Trimming pared 0 bases from V and 2 bases from J, leaving 10 bases between. Germline CDR1 SNHLY, CDR2 FYNNEI. CDR3 bases: TGTGCCAGCAGTGAAGCGCGGTCAGGAAACACTGAAGCTTTCTTT. The encoded protein is CASSEARSGNTEAFF.

The rearrangement uses TRBV10-3 and TRBJ1-1; D is unresolved. Per the germline V gene, CDR1 is ENHRY and CDR2 is SYGVKD. V lost 0 bases, J lost 11 bases, and 10 bases lay in between. This CDR3 comprises 12 residues. The CDR3 here is CAISESNGLAFF. The DNA for the CDR3 is TGTGCCATCAGTGAGTCTAACGGCCTGGCTTTCTTT.

This clonotype came up many times. Mismatch with germline at one junction end may stem from a read error. The chain carries TRBV7-7 and TRBJ2-5; 10 bases match TRBD1. The V gene's germline CDR1 is SSHAT and CDR2 FNYEAQ (reference sequence). This CDR3 region has 15 residues. CDR3 coding DNA: TGTGCTAGCAGCTTGGGACAGGGGCGCCGGGAGACCCAGTACTTC. Protein sequence: CASSLGQGRRETQYF.

This clonotype came up a few times. This chain joins TRBV20-1 and TRBJ2-2; D unresolved. V was shortened by 5 bases and J by 6 bases, with 16 bases between the two germline ends. The CDR3 consists of 14 residues. Germline CDR1 and CDR2: DFQATT and SNEGSKA (reference sequence). CDR3 sequence reads: CSAPDTQRPGELFF. CDR3 in DNA: TGCAGTGCTCCCGACACCCAGAGACCCGGGGAGCTGTTTTTT.

V is TRBV7-2 and J is TRBJ1-5; 9 bases line up with TRBD1. Germline V gives CDR1 SGHTA, CDR2 FQGNSA. The CDR3 loop spans 15 amino acids. Trimming at V came to 6 bases and at J to 2 bases, leaving 5 bases not matched to a gene. CDR3 sequence: CASRYRGPGNQPQHF. Here the CDR3 DNA reads TGTGCCAGCAGGTACAGGGGGCCTGGCAATCAGCCCCAGCATTTT.

The chain couples TRBV29-1 to TRBJ1-2; TRBD1 is a possible D gene (6 bases). Germline-derived CDR1 and CDR2 are SQVTM and ANQGSEA. The ends were cut back, 7 bases at V and 5 bases at J, with 17 bases in the middle. There are 13 residues in the CDR3. Written as DNA, the CDR3 is TGCAGCGCCCGTCCGGGGGCTGGATATGGCTACACCTTC. Amino acids: CSARPGAGYGYTF.

The J gene is TRBJ2-3, the V gene TRBV7-8; a weak D match, TRBD2 (6 bases). There are 15 residues in the CDR3. Germline V lookup: CDR1 SGHVS, CDR2 FQNEAQ. The V gene lost 1 base and the J gene lost 2 bases, with 10 bases spanning the gap. Here the CDR3 reads CASSLDGSLTDTQYF. The CDR3 DNA sequence: TGTGCCAGCAGCTTAGACGGGAGCCTCACAGATACGCAGTATTTT.

The V gene is TRBV30, the J gene TRBJ2-5, with TRBD2 identical over 10 bases. Trimming cost V 1 base and J 5 bases; bases outside gene matches: 7. CDR3 length equals 15 residues. Germline V gene data show CDR1 as GTSNPN and CDR2 as SVGIG (reference sequence). The CDR3 DNA sequence: TGTGCCTGGAGTGAGCTGGGACTAGCGATGGAGACCCAGTACTTC. Protein sequence: CAWSELGLAMETQYF.

This clonotype was seen a few times. The rearrangement uses TRBV7-9 and TRBJ2-1; 8 nucleotides line up with TRBD1. Germline CDR1 is SEHNR and CDR2 is FQNEAQ (reference sequence). V lost 1 base, J lost 7 bases, and 6 bases stayed unmatched. This CDR3 contains 15 residues. The CDR3 here is CASSLGTGPENEQFF. The CDR3, as DNA: TGTGCCAGCAGCTTAGGGACAGGGCCGGAGAATGAGCAGTTCTTC.

This clonotype occurred a few times. Possible read error: a much larger clone is one base away. The gene calls are TRBV6-5 and TRBJ1-1; TRBD1 matches 7 bases. The J segment lost 1 base and the V segment lost 2 bases, leaving 1 base of the junction unmatched. The CDR3 has 14 amino acids. Germline V CDR1 and CDR2: MNHEY, SVGAGI. The CDR3 here is CASSYHRGNTEAFF. In DNA form, the CDR3 reads TGTGCCAGCAGTTACCACAGGGGGAACACTGAAGCTTTCTTT.

This clonotype showed up just a few times. The chain combines TRBV27 with TRBJ2-3; TRBD1 matches 7 bases. Germline V gene lookup returns CDR1 MNHEY and CDR2 SMNVEV (reference sequence). With V trimmed by 5 bases and J by 3 bases, 8 bases remained unmatched. The length of the CDR3 is 15 residues. The CDR3 loop reads CASSPRTGSTDTQYF. In nucleotides, the CDR3 is TGTGCCAGCAGTCCCCGGACAGGTTCTACAGATACGCAGTATTTT.

This clonotype was seen a handful of times. The CDR3 coding sequence is TGTGCCAGCAGCCAGGAGCGGGGGGGATACAATGAGCAGTTCTTC. Its protein product is CASSQERGGYNEQFF. This chain uses TRBV4-2 with TRBJ2-1, with TRBD2 identical over 10 bases. The V and J ends lost 3 bases and 4 bases, in that order; junction bases with no gene match: 3. The CDR3 is made up of 15 amino acids. Germline V gene lookup returns CDR1 LGHNA and CDR2 YNFKEQ.

This clonotype was observed at least ten times. CDR3 in amino acids: CASSSGPTYNEQFF. CDR3 in DNA: TGTGCCAGCAGCTCGGGCCCTACCTACAATGAGCAGTTCTTC. V and J are TRBV7-9 and TRBJ2-1; D unresolved. Germline loops: CDR1 SEHNR, CDR2 FQNEAQ (reference sequence). V dropped 4 bases and J dropped 2 bases, with 9 bases sitting between them. The CDR3 extends over 14 amino acids.

The V and J genes are TRBV6-6 and TRBJ2-1; the D gene is possibly TRBD1 (5 bases). The length of the CDR3 is 11 residues. Germline V gene data show CDR1 as MNHNY and CDR2 as SVGAGI (reference sequence). Trimming pared 6 bases from V and 7 bases from J, leaving 7 bases between. This chain's CDR3 is CASRGRNEQFF. The CDR3 bases are TGTGCCAGCAGGGGGCGAAATGAGCAGTTCTTC.

The rearrangement links TRBV4-3 to TRBJ2-3; 11 bases are shared with TRBD1. This CDR3 comprises 14 residues. Per germline, CDR1 LGHNA and CDR2 YSLEER. Trimming took 6 bases from V and 4 from J; bases not matched to a gene: 3. The CDR3 sequence is CASRQDRGPDTQYF. The CDR3 DNA is TGCGCCAGCAGACAGGACAGGGGGCCAGATACGCAGTATTTT.

The V and J genes are TRBV9 and TRBJ2-3; 7 bases match TRBD2. CDR1 SGDLS and CDR2 YYNGEE come from the germline V gene. V lost 2 bases and J lost 0; bases outside the gene matches: 9. CDR3 length: 17 residues. CDR3: CASSVRKTSSSTDTQYF. The CDR3 DNA sequence: TGTGCCAGCAGCGTTCGAAAGACTAGCTCTAGCACAGATACGCAGTATTTT.

The rearrangement uses TRBV2 and TRBJ2-5; 13 nucleotides align to TRBD2. In germline, CDR1 is SNHLY, CDR2 FYNNEI. The CDR3 spans 15 residues. With 6 bases clipped from V and 2 bases from J, the junction kept 3 bases outside the gene matches. CDR3 sequence reads: CASSLTSGRQETQYF. The CDR3 nucleotides read TGTGCCAGCAGCCTGACTAGCGGGAGGCAAGAGACCCAGTACTTC.

The chain recombines TRBV5-1 with TRBJ2-1; 11 nucleotides align to TRBD2. Germline CDR1 reads SGHRS; CDR2 reads YFSETQ. J gave up 8 bases and V 0 bases, and 4 bases lay outside the gene matches. The CDR3 contains 15 residues. The CDR3 protein is CASSLVAGGVHEQFF. The CDR3 coding sequence is TGCGCCAGCAGCTTGGTAGCGGGGGGGGTCCATGAGCAGTTCTTC. Complete variable domain (other parts from reference TRBV5-1 and TRBJ2-1): KAGVTQTPRYLIKTRGQQVTLSCSPISGHRSVSWYQQTPGQGLQFLFEYFSETQRNKGNFPGRFSGRQFSNSRSEMNVSTLELGDSALYLCASSLVAGGVHEQFFGPGTRLTVL.

The V and J genes are TRBV7-3 and TRBJ2-1; TRBD2 matches at 11 bases. This CDR3 is 16 amino acids long. With V trimmed by 3 bases and J by 5 bases, 6 bases remained unmatched. Germline V gene lookup returns CDR1 SGHTA and CDR2 FQGTGA. In DNA, the CDR3 is TGTGCCAGCAGCTTCTCTCTAGCGGGAGGTAACAATGAGCAGTTCTTC. This encodes CASSFSLAGGNNEQFF.

This clonotype was seen a few times. This sequence joins TRBV15 and TRBJ2-3; a possible D gene is TRBD1 (5 bases). Trimming cost V 3 bases and J 9 bases, with 13 bases left between them. The V gene's germline CDR1 is LNHNV and CDR2 YYDKDF (reference sequence). CDR3 length: 13 amino acids. The CDR3 is CATSSPQGLTQYF. In nucleotides, the CDR3 is TGTGCCACCAGCAGTCCCCAGGGATTAACGCAGTATTTT.

J is TRBJ1-1 and V is TRBV7-9, with D maybe TRBD1 (6 bases). V shed 4 bases and J shed 0 bases, with 9 bases lying between them. This CDR3 spans 14 amino acids. Per the germline V gene, CDR1 is SEHNR and CDR2 is FQNEAQ (reference sequence). CDR3 region: CASSSTGLNTEAFF. As DNA, the CDR3 is TGTGCCAGCAGCTCAACAGGGTTGAACACTGAAGCTTTCTTT.

This clonotype was seen a few times. The chain is built from TRBV7-9 and TRBJ1-5; 9 bases are shared with TRBD1. This CDR3 has 16 residues. CDR1 and CDR2 (germline): SEHNR, FQNEAQ (reference sequence). Trimming took 1 base from V and 4 from J; bases not matched to a gene: 5. The CDR3: CASSLVGQGRNQPQHF. The CDR3 nucleotides read TGTGCCAGCAGCTTAGTGGGACAGGGTAGGAATCAGCCCCAGCATTTT.

This clonotype was recorded a few times. The V and J genes are TRBV7-2 and TRBJ2-7; weak D call: TRBD2 (6 bases). Germline CDR1 and CDR2: SGHTA and FQGNSA. V was clipped by 5 bases and J by 4 bases, with 18 bases between them. The CDR3 extends over 15 amino acids. CDR3 region: CASSVGAGGFYEQYF. The CDR3 DNA sequence: TGTGCCAGCAGCGTCGGAGCCGGGGGTTTTTACGAGCAGTACTTC. The full variable domain, its missing parts supplied by reference TRBV7-2 and TRBJ2-7, is GAGVSQSPSNKVTEKGKDVELRCDPISGHTALYWYRQSLGQGLEFLIYFQGNSAPDKSGLPSDRFSAERTGGSVSTLTIQRTQQEDSAVYLCASSVGAGGFYEQYFGPGTRLTVT.

This clonotype has just a few counts. V is TRBV24-1 and J is TRBJ2-5, with 8 bases identical to TRBD2. CDR1 and CDR2 from the germline V gene are KGHDR and SFDVKD. Trimming took 6 bases from V and 3 from J; bases not matched to a gene: 11. This CDR3 has 16 residues. Written as DNA, the CDR3 is TGTGCCACCAGTCCTGGGGGGCTAGCGGGCAAAGAGACCCAGTACTTC. Residues: CATSPGGLAGKETQYF.

J is TRBJ2-1 and V is TRBV12-3 or TRBV12-4; TRBD1 or TRBD2 may be the D gene (5 bases each). With 5 bases removed from V and 6 bases from J, the gap between germline ends came to 11 bases. CDR3 size: 13 residues. The CDR3 nucleotides read TGTGCCAGCAGTAGGGACCACCGCAATGAGCAGTTCTTC. It encodes CASSRDHRNEQFF.